What follows is one T cell receptor (beta chain) and its context. The antigen is undetermined. This sample was included in a study of a mutant IDH1 vaccine in newly diagnosed glioma. About the study: Treated patients, 62.5% male and roughly 40% female, averaged about 40 years of age.

Regarding time point: week 5, during vaccination. Topical imiquimod was applied with each vaccine dose, which held 300 ug of mutant IDH1 20-mer peptide. V was cut by 4 bases and J by 0 bases, with 16 bases left in between. Looked up from germline, CDR1 is MGHRA and CDR2 is YSYEKL. This CDR3 region has 16 residues. Measured with immunoSEQ multiplex PCR; TCRdb has only the in-frame clones, and not every one. Here the sample spans 32,000 or so clones, approximately 86% being singletons. The specimen was peripheral blood mononuclear cells (PBMCs), collected from a glioma patient whose treatment included an IDH1 peptide vaccine. The TCR originated in a middle-aged woman with glioma. Some clones in this sample may be carry-over from other donors' samples. This chain uses TRBV4-1 with TRBJ2-7; the D gene is possibly TRBD2 (6 bases). As DNA, the CDR3 is TGCGCCAGCAGCCGGGGATGGAGGGCAGGCTCCTACGAGCAGTACTTC. Translated, it gives CASSRGWRAGSYEQYF.